This T cell receptor (beta chain) was observed in a study of blood T cell repertoires in COVID-19. Sequenced by immunoSEQ multiplex PCR; TCRdb stores in-frame clones only, minus some. The table records hundreds of thousands of clones, roughly 86% of them present only once. V was clipped by 3 bases and J by 7 bases, with 23 bases between them. CDR1 is SGHRS and CDR2 is YFSETQ in the germline V gene. The CDR3 spans 17 residues. This clone appeared a few times. The TCR sequence derives from a woman aged 60 to 75 with COVID-19, enrolled during active disease. The sequenced sample consisted of peripheral blood. The chain uses TRBV5-1 and TRBJ1-3; possible D gene TRBD1, 5 bases. CDR3 protein: CASSWGQTTRLQNTIYF. CDR3 nucleotides: TGCGCCAGCAGCTGGGGCCAAACAACTCGTTTACAGAACACCATATATTTT. The full variable domain, completed using reference TRBV5-1 and TRBJ1-3, is KAGVTQTPRYLIKTRGQQVTLSCSPISGHRSVSWYQQTPGQGLQFLFEYFSETQRNKGNFPGRFSGRQFSNSRSEMNVSTLELGDSALYLCASSWGQTTRLQNTIYFGEGSWLTVV.